These 32 T cell receptor beta chains were sequenced from one sample in a study of response to subunit inactivated influenza vaccine. TCRdb ran MiXCR on the RT-PCR reads and lists one entry per CDR3 protein. The sample lists more than 700,000 distinct CDR3 sequences; 21% were seen once. Source: PBMCs from blood, taken 4 to 6 days after vaccination. The receptor source for this set is a man aged 50-60 years who received an inactivated influenza vaccine.

This clonotype was found a few times. This sequence joins TRBV11-2 and TRBJ2-7, with 13 bases fitting TRBD2. Trimming cost V 5 bases and J 5 bases; bases outside gene matches: 15. The CDR3 is 18 residues long. Looked up from germline, CDR1 is SGHAT and CDR2 is FQNNGV. The CDR3 DNA is TGTGCCAGCAGCAAGGCAGCATGGGTCGGGACTAGCGGGAACGAGCAGTACTTC. Amino acid sequence: CASSKAAWVGTSGNEQYF.

This clonotype was found a few times. V gene TRBV7-2 combines with J gene TRBJ2-5; D call uncertain. Looked up from germline, CDR1 is SGHTA and CDR2 is FQGNSA. V dropped 3 bases and J dropped 3 bases, with 8 bases sitting between them. The CDR3 has 13 amino acids. CDR3 in DNA: TGTGCCAGCAGCTTGACACAGAAAGAGACCCAGTACTTC. This sequence encodes CASSLTQKETQYF.

This clonotype was recorded a few times. V gene TRBV6-5 combines with J gene TRBJ2-3, with 11 nucleotides matching TRBD1. This CDR3 is 17 amino acids long. Germline trimming cut 4 bases from V and 2 bases from J; bases unmatched to any gene: 8. CDR1 is MNHEY, CDR2 SVGAGI, per germline. The CDR3 reads CASSWGQGQGDTDTQYF. The CDR3 coding sequence is TGTGCCAGCAGTTGGGGACAGGGACAGGGGGACACAGATACGCAGTATTTT.

The rearrangement joins TRBV10-3 to TRBJ2-2; 10 bases are shared with TRBD2. With V trimmed by 10 bases and J by 7 bases, 18 bases remained unmatched. This CDR3 contains 17 residues. Germline CDR1 reads ENHRY; CDR2 reads SYGVKD. The CDR3 nucleotides read TGTGCCACCCCGTTTACTAGCGGGGCGACCCCCGGCGGGGAGCTGTTTTTT. Translated, it gives CATPFTSGATPGGELFF.

V gene TRBV9 combines with J gene TRBJ2-2, with 8 bases identical to TRBD1. V lost 4 bases to trimming and J lost 5 bases; unmatched junction nucleotides: 10. Germline CDR1 and CDR2: SGDLS and YYNGEE. This CDR3 is 16 amino acids long. This CDR3 reads CASSPPGQVTTGELFF. The CDR3 nucleotides are TGTGCCAGCAGCCCGCCGGGACAGGTTACTACCGGGGAGCTGTTTTTT. The entire variable domain, with the rest obtained from reference TRBV9 and TRBJ2-2, is as follows: DSGVTQTPKHLITATGQRVTLRCSPRSGDLSVYWYQQSLDQGLQFLIQYYNGEERAKGNILERFSAQQFPDLHSELNLSSLELGDSALYFCASSPPGQVTTGELFFGEGSRLTVL.

This clonotype was observed at least ten times. The chain recombines TRBV20-1 with TRBJ2-7; 10 bases line up with TRBD2. V lost 6 bases to trimming and J lost 6 bases; unmatched junction nucleotides: 11. The germline gives CDR1 DFQATT, CDR2 SNEGSKA (reference sequence). CDR3 length: 14 residues. The CDR3 reads CSAISSGSGREQYF. CDR3 DNA sequence: TGCAGTGCAATCTCTAGCGGGAGTGGGCGCGAGCAGTACTTC.

The chain is built from TRBV10-3 and TRBJ2-7; possibly TRBD2 for D (6 bases). V lost 8 bases to trimming and J lost 2 bases, with 13 bases between them. Germline V gene data show CDR1 as ENHRY and CDR2 as SYGVKD. This CDR3 has 13 amino acids. For the CDR3, the DNA is TGTGCCATCGTCTCGGGGGAAACCTACGAGCAGTACTTC. It specifies CAIVSGETYEQYF.

The sample holds a few counts of this clonotype. The chain uses TRBV6-1 and TRBJ1-1, with 7 bases that match TRBD1. The V gene's germline CDR1 is MNHNS and CDR2 SASEGT. The CDR3 covers 15 residues. J lost 1 base, V lost 6 bases, and 8 bases had no gene match. CDR3 residues: CASRIHRGGNTEAFF. DNA of the CDR3: TGTGCCAGCAGAATTCACAGGGGAGGGAACACTGAAGCTTTCTTT.

The table lists this clonotype with a few counts. The genes are TRBV7-2 and TRBJ2-3; D uncertain. CDR1 SGHTA and CDR2 FQGNSA come from the germline V gene. Trimming took off 2 bases at V and 0 bases at J, with 9 bases between the two ends. The CDR3 length is 15 residues. In nucleotides, the CDR3 is TGTGCCAGCAGCTTAATGGGATCTAGCACAGATACGCAGTATTTT. This translates into CASSLMGSSTDTQYF. The whole variable domain, remainder taken from reference TRBV7-2 and TRBJ2-3, is GAGVSQSPSNKVTEKGKDVELRCDPISGHTALYWYRQSLGQGLEFLIYFQGNSAPDKSGLPSDRFSAERTGGSVSTLTIQRTQQEDSAVYLCASSLMGSSTDTQYFGPGTRLTVL.

The chain is built from TRBV29-1 and TRBJ2-7; D ambiguous. Trimming removed 0 bases at V and 3 bases at J, with 3 bases between. The CDR3 has 11 amino acids. Germline V lookup: CDR1 SQVTM, CDR2 ANQGSEA. The CDR3 reads CSVEDDYEQYF. The CDR3 DNA reads TGCAGCGTTGAAGACGACTACGAGCAGTACTTC.

This chain links TRBV7-7 with TRBJ2-1; possibly TRBD1 for D (5 bases). V lost 5 bases and J lost 6, with 11 bases in between. The CDR3 is 13 residues long. The germline V gene has CDR1 SSHAT and CDR2 FNYEAQ (reference sequence). The CDR3 nucleotides read TGTGCCAGCAGCCTAGGTGACAGCAATGAGCAGTTCTTC. Its protein product is CASSLGDSNEQFF.

This rearrangement joins TRBV20-1 to TRBJ2-3, with D possibly being TRBD2 (6 bases). Germline values: CDR1 DFQATT, CDR2 SNEGSKA (reference sequence). Trimming shortened V by 6 bases and J by 0 bases, and 13 bases separated the two germline ends. The CDR3 runs 14 residues. The CDR3: CSARRLASTDTQYF. The DNA for the CDR3 is TGCAGTGCCCGTCGGCTAGCGAGCACAGATACGCAGTATTTT.

This clonotype was seen a handful of times. This chain links TRBV6-2 or TRBV6-3 with TRBJ2-5; 7 bases align to TRBD2. The V and J ends lost 0 bases and 5 bases, in that order; junction bases with no gene match: 6. This CDR3 has 15 residues. The germline V gene encodes CDR1 MNHEY and CDR2 SVGEGT. DNA of the CDR3: TGTGCCAGCAGTTACTCGAGCCGGGAGGTGGAGACCCAGTACTTC. This codes for CASSYSSREVETQYF.

This clonotype was observed a handful of times. The chain couples TRBV5-1 to TRBJ2-3, with 7 bases matching TRBD1. The CDR3 is 15 residues long. Germline loops: CDR1 SGHRS, CDR2 YFSETQ. The trim removed 3 bases at V and 0 bases at J, leaving 4 bases unmatched. The CDR3 spells CASSSDRLSTDTQYF. Written as DNA, the CDR3 is TGCGCCAGCAGCTCGGACAGGCTGAGCACAGATACGCAGTATTTT.

This chain uses TRBV27 with TRBJ2-2, with D perhaps matching TRBD2 (5 bases). In germline, CDR1 is MNHEY, CDR2 SMNVEV (reference sequence). This CDR3 spans 13 amino acids. Trimming cost V 6 bases and J 5 bases, with 10 bases left between them. The CDR3 region has the DNA TGTGCCAGCAGACTGACGGGGACCGGGGAGCTGTTTTTT. It translates to CASRLTGTGELFF.

This clonotype was counted between two and nine times. The CDR3 loop reads CATSETSGGVQETQYF. CDR3 bases: TGTGCCACCAGTGAGACTAGCGGGGGAGTCCAAGAGACCCAGTACTTC. The chain joins TRBV24-1 to TRBJ2-5; 12 bases are shared with TRBD2. The CDR3 covers 16 residues. The V gene's germline CDR1 is KGHDR and CDR2 SFDVKD. V shed 4 bases and J 1 base; nucleotides not matched to a gene: 3.

This clonotype was observed many times. The rearrangement joins TRBV6-1 to TRBJ2-7; 14 positions match TRBD2. Germline V gene data show CDR1 as MNHNS and CDR2 as SASEGT. The CDR3 totals 13 residues. With 10 bases clipped from V and 9 bases from J, the junction kept 8 bases outside the gene matches. The CDR3 loop is CATGTSGRNWQYF. The CDR3 nucleotides are TGTGCCACCGGGACTAGCGGGAGAAACTGGCAGTACTTC.

The rearrangement links TRBV12-3 or TRBV12-4 to TRBJ2-7; D remains ambiguous. This CDR3 contains 13 residues. Trimming took 1 base from V and 5 from J, leaving 9 bases between them. CDR3 amino acids: CASSLDWGNEQYF. CDR3 nucleotides: TGTGCCAGCAGTTTAGACTGGGGTAACGAGCAGTACTTC.

Only a few counts were recorded for this clonotype. The chain recombines TRBV6-2 or TRBV6-3 with TRBJ1-2, with D unresolved. CDR1 and CDR2 (germline): MNHEY, SVGEGT. The V gene lost 4 bases and the J gene lost 4 bases, with 10 bases spanning the gap. The CDR3 spans 13 residues. Here the CDR3 DNA reads TGTGCCAGCAGTTTCGACGGAACCTATGGCTACACCTTC. As protein: CASSFDGTYGYTF.

This clonotype was counted between two and nine times. The chain joins TRBV29-1 to TRBJ2-1; no reliable D call. The CDR3 sequence is 14 residues long. V lost 2 bases, J lost 5 bases, and 13 bases lay in between. CDR1 SQVTM and CDR2 ANQGSEA come from the germline V gene. Here the CDR3 DNA reads TGCAGCGTTGAAAAATGGCGACCAGACAATGAGCAGTTCTTC. It is translated as CSVEKWRPDNEQFF.

The chain couples TRBV6-1 to TRBJ2-1; possibly TRBD2 for D (7 bases). Trimming pared 5 bases from V and 4 bases from J, leaving 15 bases between. CDR3 length: 15 residues. Germline V gives CDR1 MNHNS, CDR2 SASEGT. The CDR3 here is CASSRAGADYNEQFF. DNA of the CDR3: TGTGCCAGCAGTCGGGCGGGGGCCGATTACAATGAGCAGTTCTTC.

CDR3 residues: CASSEASGTGGGYTF. DNA for the CDR3: TGTGCCAGCAGTGAAGCCTCCGGGACAGGGGGCGGCTACACCTTC. The chain recombines TRBV6-1 with TRBJ1-2; TRBD1 matches 12 bases. The CDR3 runs to 15 residues. CDR1 and CDR2 from the germline V gene are MNHNS and SASEGT. Trimming took 0 bases from V and 8 from J; bases not matched to a gene: 4.

This clonotype has more than one count but fewer than ten. This rearrangement joins TRBV12-3 or TRBV12-4 to TRBJ1-1; 7 bases align to TRBD1. This CDR3 is 16 amino acids long. V trimming: 5 bases; J trimming: 2 bases; junction bases outside the gene matches: 11. The CDR3 reads CASSNSGTAKNTEAFF. The CDR3, as DNA: TGTGCCAGCAGTAATTCCGGGACAGCAAAAAACACTGAAGCTTTCTTT.

This chain links TRBV12-3 or TRBV12-4 with TRBJ2-4; 8 nucleotides match TRBD1. The V and J ends lost 6 bases and 6 bases, in that order; junction bases with no gene match: 7. CDR3 length: 14 amino acids. The CDR3 loop reads CASSYGQGPNIQYF. As DNA, the CDR3 is TGTGCCAGCAGCTATGGACAGGGACCAAACATTCAGTACTTC.

This chain connects TRBV12-3 or TRBV12-4 to TRBJ2-7; 9 positions match TRBD1. The V and J ends lost 0 bases and 1 base, in that order; junction bases with no gene match: 7. The CDR3 is 17 residues long. Here the CDR3 DNA reads TGTGCCAGCAGTTTAGCGCCCCGACAGGGGGTTTCCTACGAGCAGTACTTC. This translates into CASSLAPRQGVSYEQYF.

The V and J genes are TRBV24-1 and TRBJ1-4; D unclear. From germline, CDR1 is KGHDR and CDR2 SFDVKD. The CDR3 consists of 13 residues. The V gene lost 0 bases and the J gene lost 7 bases, with 5 bases spanning the gap. CDR3 sequence (DNA): TGTGCCACCAGTGATTTGTTGGGTGAAAAACTGTTTTTT. Translation gives CATSDLLGEKLFF.

This clonotype appeared a few times. The V call is TRBV11-2, the J call TRBJ2-1; 10 nucleotides align to TRBD2. This CDR3 spans 16 amino acids. Germline lookup yields CDR1 SGHAT and CDR2 FQNNGV. V gave up 6 bases and J gave up 1 base; unmatched junction bases: 6. The CDR3 DNA follows: TGTGCCAGCAGGCTAGCGGGAGTTAAGTCCTACAATGAGCAGTTCTTC. This codes for CASRLAGVKSYNEQFF.

This chain links TRBV27 with TRBJ1-5, with 7 nucleotides matching TRBD1. Germline CDR1 MNHEY, CDR2 SMNVEV (reference sequence). The CDR3 has 16 residues. Trimming cost V 4 bases and J 0 bases; bases outside gene matches: 6. The CDR3 here is CASSYTGAYSNQPQHF. The CDR3 DNA follows: TGTGCCAGCAGTTATACAGGGGCCTATAGCAATCAGCCCCAGCATTTT.

The chain combines TRBV20-1 with TRBJ2-1, with 8 positions matching TRBD2. Trimming removed 6 bases from V and 3 bases from J; junction bases left unmatched: 19. CDR1 DFQATT and CDR2 SNEGSKA come from the germline V gene (reference sequence). CDR3 length equals 18 residues. CDR3 nucleotides: TGCAGTGCACCGCCGCAGACAGGACTAGCTCGACTCTACAATGAGCAGTTCTTC. It translates to CSAPPQTGLARLYNEQFF.

The CDR3 DNA is TGTGCCAGCAGTGAATCACGGGGGACCTTGAACACCATATATTTT. The encoded protein is CASSESRGTLNTIYF. The chain is built from TRBV2 and TRBJ1-3, with D perhaps matching TRBD1 (5 bases). The V and J ends lost 2 bases and 7 bases respectively, with 15 bases between them. The germline V gene encodes CDR1 SNHLY and CDR2 FYNNEI. The CDR3 loop spans 15 amino acids. Based on the CDR3 plus reference TRBV2 and TRBJ1-3, the full variable domain is EPEVTQTPSHQVTQMGQEVILRCVPISNHLYFYWYRQILGQKVEFLVSFYNNEISEKSEIFDDQFSVERPDGSNFTLKIRSTKLEDSAMYFCASSESRGTLNTIYFGEGSWLTVV.

This clonotype has a handful of counts. This chain connects TRBV5-1 to TRBJ2-7; 8 bases are a match to TRBD1. In germline, CDR1 is SGHRS, CDR2 YFSETQ. The junction had 7 bases not matched to a gene; V was cut back by 2 bases and J by 3 bases. This CDR3 contains 15 residues. The DNA of the CDR3 is TGCGCCAGCAGCTTCGGCGGACAGGGAGTCTACGAGCAGTACTTC. Amino acid sequence: CASSFGGQGVYEQYF.

This clonotype was detected only a few times. The rearrangement links TRBV7-9 to TRBJ1-1; D uncertain. Germline assignment: CDR1 SEHNR and CDR2 FQNEAQ (reference sequence). The V end was cut by 2 bases, the J end by 5 bases, with 18 bases between. This CDR3 is built from 16 residues. The CDR3 DNA sequence: TGTGCCAGCAGCTTATTGACCGCCTTCATGACGACTGAAGCTTTCTTT. Protein product: CASSLLTAFMTTEAFF.